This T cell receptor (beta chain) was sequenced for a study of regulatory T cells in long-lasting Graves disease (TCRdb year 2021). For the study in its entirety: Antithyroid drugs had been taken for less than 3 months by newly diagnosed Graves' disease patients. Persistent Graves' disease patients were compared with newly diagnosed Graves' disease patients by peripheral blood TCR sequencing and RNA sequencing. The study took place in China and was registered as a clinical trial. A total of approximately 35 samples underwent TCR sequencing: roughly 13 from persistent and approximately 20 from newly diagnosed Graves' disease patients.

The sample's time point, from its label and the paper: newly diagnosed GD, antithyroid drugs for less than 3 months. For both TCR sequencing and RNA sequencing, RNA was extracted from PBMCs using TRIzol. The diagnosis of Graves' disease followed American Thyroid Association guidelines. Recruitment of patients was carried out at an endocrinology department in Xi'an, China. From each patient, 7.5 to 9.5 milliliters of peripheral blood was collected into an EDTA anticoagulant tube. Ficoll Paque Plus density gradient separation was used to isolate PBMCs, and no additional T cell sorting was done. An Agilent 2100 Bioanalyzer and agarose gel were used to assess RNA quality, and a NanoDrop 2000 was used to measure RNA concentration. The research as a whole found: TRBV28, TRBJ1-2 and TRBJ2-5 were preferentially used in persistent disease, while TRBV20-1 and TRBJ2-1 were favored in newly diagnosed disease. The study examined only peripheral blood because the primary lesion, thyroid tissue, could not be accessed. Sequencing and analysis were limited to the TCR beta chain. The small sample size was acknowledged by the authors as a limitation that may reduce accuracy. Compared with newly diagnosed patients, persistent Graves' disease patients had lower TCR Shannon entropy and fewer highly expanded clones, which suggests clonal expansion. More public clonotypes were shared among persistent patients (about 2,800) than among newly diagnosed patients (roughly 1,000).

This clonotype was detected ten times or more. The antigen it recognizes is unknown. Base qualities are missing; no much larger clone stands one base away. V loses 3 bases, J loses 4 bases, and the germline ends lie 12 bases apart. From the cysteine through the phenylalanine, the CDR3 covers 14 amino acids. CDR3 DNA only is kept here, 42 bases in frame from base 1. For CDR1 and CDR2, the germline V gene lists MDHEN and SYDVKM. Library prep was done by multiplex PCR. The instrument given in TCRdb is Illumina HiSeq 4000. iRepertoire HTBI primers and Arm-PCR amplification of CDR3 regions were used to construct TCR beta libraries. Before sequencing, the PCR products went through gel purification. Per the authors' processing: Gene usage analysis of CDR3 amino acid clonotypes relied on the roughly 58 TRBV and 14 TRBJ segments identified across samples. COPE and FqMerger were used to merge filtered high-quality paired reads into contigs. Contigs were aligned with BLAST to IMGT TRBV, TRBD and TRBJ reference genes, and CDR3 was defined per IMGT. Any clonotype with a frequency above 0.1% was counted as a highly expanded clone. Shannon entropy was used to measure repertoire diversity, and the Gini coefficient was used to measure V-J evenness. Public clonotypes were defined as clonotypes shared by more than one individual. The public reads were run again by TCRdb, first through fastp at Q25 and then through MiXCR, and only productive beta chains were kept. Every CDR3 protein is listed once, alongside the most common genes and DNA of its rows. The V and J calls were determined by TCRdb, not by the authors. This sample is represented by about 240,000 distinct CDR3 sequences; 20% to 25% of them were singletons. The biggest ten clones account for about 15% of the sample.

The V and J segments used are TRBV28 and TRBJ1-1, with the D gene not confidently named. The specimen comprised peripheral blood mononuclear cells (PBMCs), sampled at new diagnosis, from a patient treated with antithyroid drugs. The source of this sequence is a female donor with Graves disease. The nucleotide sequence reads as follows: TGTGCCAGCAGTTTCGTTAGGTCCTCCACTGAAGCTTTCTTT. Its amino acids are CASSFVRSSTEAFF.